The T cell receptor beta chain described here comes from a study of blood T cell repertoires in COVID-19. Study-wide context: Sites in the United States, Italy and Spain provided acute and convalescent COVID-19 samples.

J lost 4 bases, V lost 2 bases, and 3 bases had no gene match. In germline, CDR1 is MNHEY, CDR2 SVGEGT. This CDR3 is built from 15 residues. Profiling relied on immunoSEQ multiplex PCR, and the TCRdb table lists in-frame clones only, not all of them. The sample holds about 210,000 clones, 85% seen once. The receptor's source is a woman in her seventies with COVID-19, enrolled during active disease. Sequenced: peripheral blood. V and J are TRBV6-2 or TRBV6-3 and TRBJ2-5; 11 bases align to TRBD2. CDR3 bases: TGTGCCAGCAGTTACCCAGGACTAGCGGGAGAGACCCAGTACTTC. It yields the protein CASSYPGLAGETQYF.